This T cell receptor beta chain was sequenced in a study of OX40 agonist ivuxolimab in advanced cancers. This table comes from immunoSEQ multiplex PCR, and its TCRdb copy is limited to in-frame clones, with some not included. In the table there are 120,000 or so clones, just over 90% of which are singletons. Study findings and constraints: No determination was made of the antigen specificity of the expanded peripheral T cells.

The J segment lost 2 bases and the V segment lost 8 bases, leaving 5 bases of the junction unmatched. This CDR3 comprises 14 residues. CDR1 is SGHVS, CDR2 FQNEAQ, per germline. The timepoints at which blood was sampled were baseline, cycle 4 day 1, and cycle 7 day 1. As for this clone: Its antigen is unidentified.

This TCR derives from an adult with an advanced solid tumor such as melanoma, head and neck, liver or kidney cancer. The chain couples TRBV7-8 to TRBJ2-2; TRBD1 matches at 7 bases. The sample consisted of CD4+ or CD8+ T cells sorted from blood, taken in a trial of the OX40 agonist ivuxolimab. The CDR3 loop reads CASRDSHNTGELFF. In nucleotides, the CDR3 is TGTGCCAGCCGGGACAGCCATAACACCGGGGAGCTGTTTTTT.